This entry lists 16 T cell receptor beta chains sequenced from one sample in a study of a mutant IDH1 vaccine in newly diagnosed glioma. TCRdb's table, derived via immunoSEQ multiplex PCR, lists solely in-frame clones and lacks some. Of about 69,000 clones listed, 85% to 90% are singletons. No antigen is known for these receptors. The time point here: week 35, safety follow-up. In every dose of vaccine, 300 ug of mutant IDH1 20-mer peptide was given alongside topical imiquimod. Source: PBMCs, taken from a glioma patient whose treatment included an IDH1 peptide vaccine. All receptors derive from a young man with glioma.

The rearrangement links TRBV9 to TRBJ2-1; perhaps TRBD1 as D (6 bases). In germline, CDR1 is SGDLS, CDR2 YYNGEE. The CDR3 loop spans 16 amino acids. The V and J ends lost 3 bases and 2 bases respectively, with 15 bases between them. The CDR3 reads CASSEVRQGTYNEQFF. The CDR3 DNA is TGTGCCAGCAGCGAAGTGCGGCAGGGGACCTACAATGAGCAGTTCTTC.

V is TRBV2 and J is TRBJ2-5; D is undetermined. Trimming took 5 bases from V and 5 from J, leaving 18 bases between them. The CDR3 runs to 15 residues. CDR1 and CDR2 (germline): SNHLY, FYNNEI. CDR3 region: CASSLDGRLGETQYF. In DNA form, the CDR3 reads TGTGCCAGCAGTCTGGACGGCCGTCTGGGGGAGACCCAGTACTTC.

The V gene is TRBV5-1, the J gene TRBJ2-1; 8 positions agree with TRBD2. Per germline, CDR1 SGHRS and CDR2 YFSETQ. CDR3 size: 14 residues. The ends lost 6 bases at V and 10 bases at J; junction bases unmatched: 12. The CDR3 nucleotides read TGCGCCAGCAACCGACAGAGTAGCGGGAACGAGCAGTTCTTC. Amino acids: CASNRQSSGNEQFF.

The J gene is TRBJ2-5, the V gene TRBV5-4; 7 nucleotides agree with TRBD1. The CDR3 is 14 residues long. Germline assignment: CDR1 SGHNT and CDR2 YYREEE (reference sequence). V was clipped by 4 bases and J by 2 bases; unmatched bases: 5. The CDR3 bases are TGTGCCAGCAGCGCTCCGGGACAGCAAGAGACCCAGTACTTC. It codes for CASSAPGQQETQYF. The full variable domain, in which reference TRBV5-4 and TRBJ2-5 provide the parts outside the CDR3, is ETGVTQSPTHLIKTRGQQVTLRCSSQSGHNTVSWYQQALGQGPQFIFQYYREEENGRGNFPPRFSGLQFPNYSSELNVNALELDDSALYLCASSAPGQQETQYFGPGTRLLVL.

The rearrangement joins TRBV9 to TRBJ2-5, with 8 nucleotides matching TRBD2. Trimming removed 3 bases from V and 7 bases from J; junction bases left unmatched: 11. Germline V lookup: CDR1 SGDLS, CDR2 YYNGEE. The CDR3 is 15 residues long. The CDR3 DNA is TGTGCCAGCAGCGAAGGCGGGGGGAGTAGAGGGACCCAGTACTTC. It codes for CASSEGGGSRGTQYF.

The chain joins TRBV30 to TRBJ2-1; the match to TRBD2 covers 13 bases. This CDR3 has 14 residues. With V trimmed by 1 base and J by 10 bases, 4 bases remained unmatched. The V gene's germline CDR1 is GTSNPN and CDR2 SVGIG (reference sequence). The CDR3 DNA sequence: TGTGCCTGGAGTGGGACTAGCGGGGGTTCGGAGCAGTTCTTC. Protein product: CAWSGTSGGSEQFF.

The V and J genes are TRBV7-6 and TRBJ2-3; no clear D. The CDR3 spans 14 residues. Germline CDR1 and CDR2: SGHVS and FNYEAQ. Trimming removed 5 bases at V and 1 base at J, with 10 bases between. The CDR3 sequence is CASSPRTGTDTQYF. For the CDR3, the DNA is TGTGCCAGCAGCCCCCGGACGGGCACAGATACGCAGTATTTT. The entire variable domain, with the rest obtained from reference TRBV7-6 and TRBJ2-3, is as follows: GAGVSQSPRYKVTKRGQDVALRCDPISGHVSLYWYRQALGQGPEFLTYFNYEAQQDKSGLPNDRFSAERPEGSISTLTIQRTEQRDSAMYRCASSPRTGTDTQYFGPGTRLTVL.

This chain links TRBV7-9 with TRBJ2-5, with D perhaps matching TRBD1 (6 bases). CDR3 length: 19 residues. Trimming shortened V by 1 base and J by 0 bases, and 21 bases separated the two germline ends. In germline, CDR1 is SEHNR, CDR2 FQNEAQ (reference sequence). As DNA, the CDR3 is TGTGCCAGCAGCTTAGGTCGTCATACGGACAGATCGTACCAAGAGACCCAGTACTTC. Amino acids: CASSLGRHTDRSYQETQYF.

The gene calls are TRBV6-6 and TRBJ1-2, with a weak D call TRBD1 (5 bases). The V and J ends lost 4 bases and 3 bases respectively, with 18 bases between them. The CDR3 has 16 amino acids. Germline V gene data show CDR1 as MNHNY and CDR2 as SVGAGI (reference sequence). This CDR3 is CASSSSDGGRDYGYTF. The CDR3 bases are TGTGCCAGCAGTTCCTCGGACGGCGGCAGGGACTATGGCTACACCTTC.

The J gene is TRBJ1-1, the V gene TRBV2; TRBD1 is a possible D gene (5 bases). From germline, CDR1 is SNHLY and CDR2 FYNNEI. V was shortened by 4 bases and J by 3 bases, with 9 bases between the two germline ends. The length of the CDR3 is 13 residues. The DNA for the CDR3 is TGTGCCAGCAGTGTCTCCAGGGACACTGAAGCTTTCTTT. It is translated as CASSVSRDTEAFF. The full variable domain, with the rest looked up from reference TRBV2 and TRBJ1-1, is EPEVTQTPSHQVTQMGQEVILRCVPISNHLYFYWYRQILGQKVEFLVSFYNNEISEKSEIFDDQFSVERPDGSNFTLKIRSTKLEDSAMYFCASSVSRDTEAFFGQGTRLTVV.

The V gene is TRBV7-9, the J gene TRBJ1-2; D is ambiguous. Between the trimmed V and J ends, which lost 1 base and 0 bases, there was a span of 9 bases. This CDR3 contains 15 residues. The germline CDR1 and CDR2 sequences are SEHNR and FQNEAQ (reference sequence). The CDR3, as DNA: TGTGCCAGCAGCTTAGGGGTCACCTCTAACTATGGCTACACCTTC. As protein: CASSLGVTSNYGYTF.

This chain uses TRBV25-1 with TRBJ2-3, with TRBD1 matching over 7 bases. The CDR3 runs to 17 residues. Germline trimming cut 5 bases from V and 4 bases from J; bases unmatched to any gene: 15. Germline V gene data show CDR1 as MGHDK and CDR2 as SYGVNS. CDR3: CASSPTPAGTEPDTQYF. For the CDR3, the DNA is TGTGCCAGCAGTCCAACGCCCGCCGGGACAGAACCAGATACGCAGTATTTT. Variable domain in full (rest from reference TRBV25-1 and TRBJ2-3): EADIYQTPRYLVIGTGKKITLECSQTMGHDKMYWYQQDPGMELHLIHYSYGVNSTEKGDLSSESTVSRIRTEHFPLTLESARPSHTSQYLCASSPTPAGTEPDTQYFGPGTRLTVL.

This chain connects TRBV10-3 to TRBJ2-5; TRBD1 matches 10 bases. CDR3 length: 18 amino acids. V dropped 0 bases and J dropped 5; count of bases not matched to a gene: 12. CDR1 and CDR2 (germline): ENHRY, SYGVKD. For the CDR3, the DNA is TGTGCCATCAGTGAGTCGGCCGAGGGGACAGGGGTTCGGGAGACCCAGTACTTC. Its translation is CAISESAEGTGVRETQYF.

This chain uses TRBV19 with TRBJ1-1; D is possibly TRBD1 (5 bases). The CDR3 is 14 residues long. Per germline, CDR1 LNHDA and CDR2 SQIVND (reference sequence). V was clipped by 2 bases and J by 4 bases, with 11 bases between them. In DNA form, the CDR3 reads TGTGCCAGTAGTATAAAGGGGAGGGGCACTGAAGCTTTCTTT. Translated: CASSIKGRGTEAFF.

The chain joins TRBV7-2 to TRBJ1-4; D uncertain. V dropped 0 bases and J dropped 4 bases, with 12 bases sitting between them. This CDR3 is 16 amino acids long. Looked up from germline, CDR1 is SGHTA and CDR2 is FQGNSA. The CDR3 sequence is CASSLAFSSYNEKLFF. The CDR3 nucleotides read TGTGCCAGCAGCTTAGCGTTCTCCAGCTATAATGAAAAACTGTTTTTT.

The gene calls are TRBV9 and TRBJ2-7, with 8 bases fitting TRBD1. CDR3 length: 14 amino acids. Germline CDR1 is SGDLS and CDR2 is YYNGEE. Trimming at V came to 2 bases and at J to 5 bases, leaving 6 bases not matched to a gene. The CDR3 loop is CASSVGDRKDEQYF. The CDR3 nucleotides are TGTGCCAGCAGCGTCGGGGACAGGAAGGACGAGCAGTACTTC.